In this sample, the clone carrying this T cell receptor (beta chain) turned up many times. MiXCR was run by TCRdb on the 5' RACE reads, yielding one entry per CDR3 protein. The repertoire holds 200,000 to 250,000 distinct CDR3 sequences, with 6.9% as singletons. CDR3 size: 13 residues. The V end lost 0 bases, the J end lost 5 bases, and 6 bases lay between the germline ends. Germline CDR1 is SGHRS and CDR2 is YFSETQ. The sample belongs to a study of T cells after yellow fever vaccination. The sequence was obtained from a man in his thirties or forties who received the YFV17D yellow fever vaccine. The rearrangement uses TRBV5-1 and TRBJ2-1; no definite D call. Specimen: CD4+ T cells sorted from PBMCs, collected 15 days after the yellow fever booster vaccination. CDR3 residues: CASSLVGDNEQFF. The CDR3 bases are TGCGCCAGCAGCTTGGTCGGTGACAATGAGCAGTTCTTC.